A single sample gave rise to the 28 T cell receptor beta chains below, sequenced in a study of blood T cell repertoires in COVID-19. The repertoire was sequenced with immunoSEQ multiplex PCR; TCRdb's copy has only in-frame clones and lacks some. The sample includes about 80,000 clones, around four fifths of them seen just once. Sample: peripheral blood. The receptor source for this set is a human donor in a cohort sampled during active COVID-19.

This chain connects TRBV11-2 to TRBJ2-5; D gene uncertain. The CDR3 is made up of 15 amino acids. The ends were cut back, 8 bases at V and 4 bases at J, with 20 bases in the middle. Germline V gene lookup returns CDR1 SGHAT and CDR2 FQNNGV. CDR3 DNA sequence: TGTGCCAGCGCCTACCCCTCTAGAGGCGCAGAGACCCAGTACTTC. It is translated as CASAYPSRGAETQYF. Complete variable domain (other parts from reference TRBV11-2 and TRBJ2-5): EAGVAQSPRYKIIEKRQSVAFWCNPISGHATLYWYQQILGQGPKLLIQFQNNGVVDDSQLPKDRFSAERLKGVDSTLKIQPAKLEDSAVYLCASAYPSRGAETQYFGPGTRLLVL.

The J gene is TRBJ2-3, the V gene TRBV7-2; D ambiguous. CDR1 SGHTA and CDR2 FQGNSA come from the germline V gene. The CDR3 has 16 amino acids. The V and J ends lost 5 bases and 0 bases respectively, with 15 bases between them. CDR3 nucleotide sequence: TGTGCCAGCAGCCGCCAGTTTTCTTCTAGCACAGATACGCAGTATTTT. Its protein product is CASSRQFSSSTDTQYF.

The rearrangement joins TRBV19 to TRBJ2-3, with 8 bases lining up with TRBD2. The CDR3 is 15 residues long. Trimming took 1 base from V and 0 from J; bases not matched to a gene: 0. Germline V CDR1 and CDR2: LNHDA, SQIVND (reference sequence). CDR3 bases: TGTGCCAGTAGTATAGGACTAGCGAGCACAGATACGCAGTATTTT. Its translation is CASSIGLASTDTQYF.

V gene TRBV5-4 combines with J gene TRBJ2-1, with 8 bases that match TRBD2. The CDR3 sequence is 14 residues long. Germline assignment: CDR1 SGHNT and CDR2 YYREEE (reference sequence). J lost 8 bases, V lost 5 bases, and 9 bases had no gene match. Here the CDR3 DNA reads TGTGCCAGCAGTACCGGGACTAGAATCTATGAGCAGTTCTTC. Translation: CASSTGTRIYEQFF.

V and J are TRBV6-4 and TRBJ1-6; TRBD1 aligns across 12 bases. Trimming removed 6 bases from V and 9 bases from J; junction bases left unmatched: 6. The CDR3 extends over 15 amino acids. Germline CDR1 reads MRHNA; CDR2 reads SNTAGT. CDR3 sequence (DNA): TGTGCCAGCAGCCTCCGGGACAGGGGGCCTTCACCCCTCCACTTT. Its protein is CASSLRDRGPSPLHF.

A single count supports this clone. The V gene is TRBV30, the J gene TRBJ2-3; no clear D gene. Trimming removed 4 bases from V and 1 base from J, with 3 bases in between. This CDR3 region has 11 residues. Germline CDR1 reads GTSNPN; CDR2 reads SVGIG (reference sequence). In nucleotides, the CDR3 is TGTGCCTGGACTGGCACAGATACGCAGTATTTT. Its translation is CAWTGTDTQYF.

This chain joins TRBV3-1 (or the pseudogene TRBV3-2) and TRBJ2-3; 11 positions match TRBD2. This CDR3 has 17 residues. Germline V gives CDR1 LGHDT, CDR2 YNNKEL (reference sequence). The V gene end was trimmed by 6 bases and the J gene end by 5 bases; junction bases not matched to a gene: 13. In DNA form, the CDR3 reads TGTGCCAGCAGTCCTATCTTAGAGACTAGCGGGAAAGATACGCAGTATTTT. Amino acid sequence: CASSPILETSGKDTQYF.

The genes are TRBV11-2 and TRBJ1-2, with D possibly being TRBD1 (6 bases). Germline V gives CDR1 SGHAT, CDR2 FQNNGV. Trimming shortened V by 5 bases and J by 6 bases, and 16 bases separated the two germline ends. The CDR3 covers 14 residues. CDR3 bases: TGTGCCAGCAGCCCGGTAGGGGGGGGAAATGGCTACACCTTC. This codes for CASSPVGGGNGYTF. The full variable domain, its missing parts supplied by reference TRBV11-2 and TRBJ1-2, is EAGVAQSPRYKIIEKRQSVAFWCNPISGHATLYWYQQILGQGPKLLIQFQNNGVVDDSQLPKDRFSAERLKGVDSTLKIQPAKLEDSAVYLCASSPVGGGNGYTFGSGTRLTVV.

V is TRBV7-9 and J is TRBJ2-2, with TRBD2 identical over 8 bases. The germline V gene has CDR1 SEHNR and CDR2 FQNEAQ (reference sequence). V trimming: 1 base; J trimming: 6 bases; junction bases outside the gene matches: 10. CDR3 length: 17 residues. The DNA for the CDR3 is TGTGCCAGCAGCTTAGATCTCCAGCGGGAGAAGGCCGGGGAGCTGTTTTTT. Its translation is CASSLDLQREKAGELFF.

This sequence joins TRBV19 and TRBJ2-2, with TRBD2 identical over 11 bases. V gave up 0 bases and J gave up 6 bases; unmatched junction bases: 9. This CDR3 spans 18 amino acids. Germline CDR1 reads LNHDA; CDR2 reads SQIVND (reference sequence). In DNA, the CDR3 is TGTGCCAGTAGTATAGATTCCCCACTAGCGGGAGAGGCCGGGGAGCTGTTTTTT. This translates into CASSIDSPLAGEAGELFF. The complete variable domain, with remaining parts taken from reference TRBV19 and TRBJ2-2, reads DGGITQSPKYLFRKEGQNVTLSCEQNLNHDAMYWYRQDPGQGLRLIYYSQIVNDFQKGDIAEGYSVSREKKESFPLTVTSAQKNPTAFYLCASSIDSPLAGEAGELFFGEGSRLTVL.

CDR3 DNA: TGTGCCAGCTACTCAGGACAGGGTGGATTGGCAGATACGCAGTATTTT. It yields the protein CASYSGQGGLADTQYF. The V gene is TRBV18, the J gene TRBJ2-3; 8 bases map to TRBD1. Germline-derived CDR1 and CDR2 are KGHSH and LQKENI. This CDR3 has 16 residues. Unmatched junction bases numbered 13, after V lost 7 bases and J lost 4 bases.

The gene calls are TRBV7-2 and TRBJ1-2, with TRBD1 matching over 8 bases. Germline values: CDR1 SGHTA, CDR2 FQGNSA. V lost 3 bases and J lost 3; bases outside the gene matches: 6. This CDR3 is 15 amino acids long. CDR3 coding DNA: TGTGCCAGCAGCTTGGGGACAGGAATTGACTATGGCTACACCTTC. Protein: CASSLGTGIDYGYTF.

This clone has just a few counts. The rearrangement links TRBV3-1 (or the pseudogene TRBV3-2) to TRBJ2-7; 7 positions agree with TRBD2. With 0 bases clipped from V and 3 bases from J, the junction kept 5 bases outside the gene matches. The CDR3 is 15 amino acids. Germline CDR1 reads LGHDT; CDR2 reads YNNKEL (reference sequence). The DNA of the CDR3 is TGTGCCAGCAGCCAAGACGTGGGGGGGTTCTACGAGCAGTACTTC. Encoded protein: CASSQDVGGFYEQYF.

Regarding this clone: The sample has other DNA sequences that encode this CDR3 too. The genes are TRBV30 and TRBJ1-1, with TRBD1 matching 8 bases. CDR3 length: 14 residues. Germline loops: CDR1 GTSNPN, CDR2 SVGIG (reference sequence). The trim removed 5 bases at V and 0 bases at J, leaving 5 bases unmatched. This CDR3 is CAWSPDRVNTEAFF. CDR3 coding DNA: TGTGCCTGGTCACCGGACAGGGTGAACACTGAAGCTTTCTTT.

This clone was counted between two and nine times. This chain links TRBV5-5 with TRBJ2-4, with 7 bases matching TRBD1. Unmatched junction bases numbered 4, after V lost 4 bases and J lost 3 bases. This CDR3 has 14 amino acids. Germline V gene lookup returns CDR1 SGHKS and CDR2 YYEKEE (reference sequence). CDR3 region: CASSPAGGKNIQYF. The CDR3 DNA reads TGTGCCAGCAGCCCCGCAGGGGGCAAAAACATTCAGTACTTC.

The chain uses TRBV5-1 and TRBJ1-1, with D unresolved. This CDR3 contains 14 residues. Trimming took off 0 bases at V and 1 base at J, with 7 bases between the two ends. CDR1 SGHRS and CDR2 YFSETQ come from the germline V gene. As DNA, the CDR3 is TGCGCCAGCAGCTTGGCCCCAGGGAACACTGAAGCTTTCTTT. This codes for CASSLAPGNTEAFF.

This chain connects TRBV6-5 to TRBJ1-1, with unresolved D. This CDR3 is 12 amino acids long. Between the trimmed V and J ends, which lost 2 bases and 6 bases, there was a span of 7 bases. Germline lookup yields CDR1 MNHEY and CDR2 SVGAGI. Here the CDR3 reads CASSYRGAEAFF. In DNA, the CDR3 is TGTGCCAGCAGTTACCGCGGGGCTGAAGCTTTCTTT.

The J gene is TRBJ1-3, the V gene TRBV15; D possibly corresponds to TRBD1 (5 bases). CDR1 is LNHNV, CDR2 YYDKDF, per germline (reference sequence). The V gene lost 5 bases and the J gene lost 0 bases, with 20 bases spanning the gap. CDR3 length: 18 residues. The CDR3 here is CATSPRWEGRISGNTIYF. The CDR3 DNA sequence: TGTGCCACCAGCCCCCGCTGGGAGGGGAGGATCTCTGGAAACACCATATATTTT.

The J gene is TRBJ2-3, the V gene TRBV5-6, with 12 bases matching TRBD2. CDR3 size: 17 residues. Germline V gives CDR1 SGHDT, CDR2 YYEEEE. Trimming took 4 bases from V and 0 from J; bases not matched to a gene: 6. The CDR3: CASSPGLAGWSTDTQYF. The CDR3 DNA reads TGTGCCAGCAGCCCGGGACTAGCGGGTTGGAGCACAGATACGCAGTATTTT.

This clone appeared once. The sample carries other DNA sequences with the same CDR3. This sequence joins TRBV5-1 and TRBJ2-5; D not certain. Per germline, CDR1 SGHRS and CDR2 YFSETQ. With 2 bases removed from V and 3 bases from J, the gap between germline ends came to 8 bases. The CDR3 consists of 13 residues. The DNA for the CDR3 is TGCGCCAGCAGCTTCGGCGGTGAAGAGACCCAGTACTTC. Translation gives CASSFGGEETQYF.

This chain joins TRBV28 and TRBJ1-3, with D possibly matching TRBD1 (6 bases). Germline loops: CDR1 MDHEN, CDR2 SYDVKM. The CDR3 spans 15 residues. With 5 bases removed from V and 4 bases from J, the gap between germline ends came to 15 bases. Here the CDR3 DNA reads TGTGCCAGCAGTGGGGTGGCAGGGGCAGGAAACACCATATATTTT. Amino acids: CASSGVAGAGNTIYF.

The rearrangement links TRBV13 to TRBJ2-7, with a possible D match to TRBD2 (7 bases). Germline CDR1 PRHDT, CDR2 FYEKMQ (reference sequence). V shed 5 bases and J shed 1 base, with 15 bases lying between them. The CDR3 totals 15 residues. CDR3 amino acids: CASSLRRGHSYEQYF. CDR3 nucleotides: TGTGCCAGCAGCCTACGGCGGGGGCATTCCTACGAGCAGTACTTC.

V gene TRBV10-3 combines with J gene TRBJ1-3; 12 positions agree with TRBD1. The CDR3 covers 17 residues. V gave up 4 bases and J gave up 3 bases; unmatched junction bases: 7. Germline loops: CDR1 ENHRY, CDR2 SYGVKD. The CDR3 loop is CAISAGTGGVGGNTIYF. DNA for the CDR3: TGTGCCATCAGTGCCGGGACAGGGGGCGTCGGTGGAAACACCATATATTTT.

V gene TRBV6-5 combines with J gene TRBJ1-2, with 8 positions matching TRBD1. The CDR3 has 13 amino acids. Germline CDR1 reads MNHEY; CDR2 reads SVGAGI. With 4 bases clipped from V and 8 bases from J, the junction kept 6 bases outside the gene matches. The CDR3 DNA reads as TGTGCCAGCAGTTTAGACAGGGGAGGGGGCTACACCTTC. It is translated as CASSLDRGGGYTF.

CDR3 DNA sequence: TGTGCCAGCAGCGTCACCAGACAGCTCGTCGGAAACACCATATATTTT. Amino acids: CASSVTRQLVGNTIYF. The gene calls are TRBV2 and TRBJ1-3; weak D call: TRBD1 (5 bases). The V end lost 6 bases, the J end lost 4 bases, and 19 bases lay between the germline ends. The germline gives CDR1 SNHLY, CDR2 FYNNEI. The CDR3 is 16 residues long.

This clone has a handful of counts. V gene TRBV6-5 combines with J gene TRBJ1-2; 7 positions agree with TRBD1. From germline, CDR1 is MNHEY and CDR2 SVGAGI. Trimming cost V 10 bases and J 4 bases; bases outside gene matches: 12. The CDR3 spans 14 residues. The DNA of the CDR3 is TGTGCCAACAGAAACACAGGGGAACGCTATGGCTACACCTTC. This encodes CANRNTGERYGYTF.

The chain carries TRBV5-6 and TRBJ2-2, with 8 bases matching TRBD2. The CDR3 sequence is 13 residues long. CDR1 and CDR2 from the germline V gene are SGHDT and YYEEEE. The ends lost 6 bases at V and 7 bases at J; junction bases unmatched: 5. CDR3 in amino acids: CASKERGNGELFF. CDR3 bases: TGTGCCAGCAAGGAGCGGGGGAACGGGGAGCTGTTTTTT.

The chain carries TRBV18 and TRBJ2-7; 8 nucleotides align to TRBD2. Germline assignment: CDR1 KGHSH and CDR2 LQKENI. The CDR3 spans 14 residues. V shed 2 bases, J shed 6 bases, and the junction held 6 bases outside the gene matches. The CDR3 is CASSPGLARPEQYF. The CDR3 nucleotides are TGTGCCAGCTCACCAGGACTAGCAAGACCCGAGCAGTACTTC.